The 25 T cell receptor beta chains below come from one sample, sequenced in a study of a mutant IDH1 vaccine in newly diagnosed glioma. Their target antigens are unknown. Generated by immunoSEQ multiplex PCR, the TCRdb table keeps only in-frame clones and is missing some. Among 50,000 to 55,000 clones listed, 78% were seen once. Time point specified: week 5, during vaccination. The vaccine gave 300 ug of a 20-mer mutant IDH1 peptide subcutaneously per dose. The sequenced sample was PBMCs, obtained from a glioma patient whose treatment included an IDH1 peptide vaccine. The receptors shown here come from a man aged 50-59 years with glioma.

The chain couples TRBV6-1 to TRBJ1-5; the match to TRBD1 covers 8 bases. The V gene's germline CDR1 is MNHNS and CDR2 SASEGT. This CDR3 is built from 15 residues. V was pared by 4 bases and J by 5 bases, with 7 bases of the junction left unmatched. As DNA, the CDR3 is TGTGCCAGCAGTGCCCGGACAGGGCCCCATCAGCCCCAGCATTTT. It yields the protein CASSARTGPHQPQHF.

V and J are TRBV6-6 and TRBJ1-3, with D uncertain. Germline V gene lookup returns CDR1 MNHNY and CDR2 SVGAGI (reference sequence). The V gene lost 1 base and the J gene lost 8 bases, with 12 bases spanning the gap. The CDR3 runs to 14 residues. Here the CDR3 reads CASSYLGFGDTIYF. The CDR3 nucleotides are TGTGCCAGCAGTTACTTGGGTTTCGGCGACACCATATATTTT.

The chain carries TRBV2 and TRBJ1-1; D gene uncertain. CDR1 and CDR2 (germline): SNHLY, FYNNEI. The CDR3 length is 13 residues. The V end was cut by 5 bases, the J end by 4 bases, with 11 bases between. CDR3 bases: TGTGCCAGCAGTTCCGGGCTGCCCACTGAAGCTTTCTTT. Translated, it gives CASSSGLPTEAFF.

The rearrangement joins TRBV6-5 to TRBJ2-1; D unresolved. The CDR3 has 16 residues. The germline V and J ends were trimmed by 0 bases and 0 bases, with 9 bases remaining between them. CDR1 MNHEY and CDR2 SVGAGI come from the germline V gene. The CDR3 nucleotides read TGTGCCAGCAGTTACTCATTCGTGTCCTCCTACAATGAGCAGTTCTTC. Its translation: CASSYSFVSSYNEQFF.

The chain is built from TRBV4-1 and TRBJ1-2; TRBD1 is a possible D gene (5 bases). Trimming cost V 4 bases and J 7 bases, with 16 bases left between them. The CDR3 length is 14 residues. Germline V CDR1 and CDR2: MGHRA, YSYEKL. CDR3 residues: CASSLGAGEGGYTF. CDR3 bases: TGCGCCAGCAGCCTAGGGGCTGGGGAGGGTGGCTACACCTTC.

The rearrangement links TRBV2 to TRBJ1-2; 9 nucleotides agree with TRBD1. Trimming cost V 4 bases and J 8 bases; bases outside gene matches: 11. CDR1 and CDR2 from the germline V gene are SNHLY and FYNNEI. The CDR3 is made up of 15 amino acids. CDR3 residues: CASSVLSGQGAGYTF. The CDR3 nucleotides read TGTGCCAGCAGTGTTCTTTCGGGACAGGGCGCGGGCTACACCTTC.

The genes are TRBV27 and TRBJ1-6, with TRBD1 as a possible D gene (6 bases). Germline V lookup: CDR1 MNHEY, CDR2 SMNVEV (reference sequence). V lost 9 bases, J lost 4 bases, and 19 bases lay in between. CDR3 length equals 16 residues. The CDR3: CASKQGILMYNSPLHF. The DNA for the CDR3 is TGTGCCAGTAAACAGGGTATACTAATGTATAATTCACCCCTCCACTTT.

This clone was detected a few times. V gene TRBV29-1 combines with J gene TRBJ2-7, with D possibly called TRBD1 or TRBD2 (5 bases each). Looked up from germline, CDR1 is SQVTM and CDR2 is ANQGSEA. Trimming took off 6 bases at V and 2 bases at J, with 8 bases between the two ends. The CDR3 is made up of 11 amino acids. CDR3 sequence reads: CSVGEPYEQYF. The CDR3 coding sequence is TGCAGCGTGGGGGAGCCCTACGAGCAGTACTTC.

The chain is built from TRBV7-9 and TRBJ2-7, with D uncertain. Germline lookup yields CDR1 SEHNR and CDR2 FQNEAQ (reference sequence). The CDR3 has 12 residues. Trimming removed 5 bases from V and 5 bases from J, with 10 bases in between. CDR3 residues: CASSPLSHEQYF. CDR3 sequence (DNA): TGTGCCAGCAGCCCCCTCAGCCACGAGCAGTACTTC.

The chain employs TRBV19 and TRBJ1-1; D perhaps matches TRBD1 (5 bases). The CDR3 runs 15 residues. V was cut by 4 bases and J by 1 base, with 13 bases left in between. In germline, CDR1 is LNHDA, CDR2 SQIVND (reference sequence). The CDR3 region is CASSTRGRPNTEAFF. The CDR3 nucleotides are TGTGCCAGTAGTACCCGGGGCAGACCGAACACTGAAGCTTTCTTT.

This chain uses TRBV12-5 with TRBJ2-1; possible D gene TRBD1, 6 bases. Trimming removed 6 bases from V and 8 bases from J, with 11 bases in between. This CDR3 contains 12 residues. Per the germline V gene, CDR1 is LGHNT and CDR2 is FRNRAP. The CDR3 loop is CASGWGQDEQFF. The CDR3 DNA reads as TGTGCTAGTGGCTGGGGGCAGGATGAGCAGTTCTTC.

The gene calls are TRBV30 and TRBJ2-7; no clear D. With 0 bases removed from V and 4 bases from J, the gap between germline ends came to 13 bases. Germline CDR1 reads GTSNPN; CDR2 reads SVGIG (reference sequence). The CDR3 loop spans 14 amino acids. CDR3 loop: CAWSVGGSRYEQYF. In DNA form, the CDR3 reads TGTGCCTGGAGTGTAGGTGGCAGCCGATACGAGCAGTACTTC.

This sequence joins TRBV30 and TRBJ1-2; possibly TRBD1 for D (6 bases). This CDR3 contains 14 residues. The V end lost 4 bases, the J end lost 5 bases, and 17 bases lay between the germline ends. The germline CDR1 and CDR2 sequences are GTSNPN and SVGIG (reference sequence). The CDR3 DNA reads as TGTGCCTGGATCACAGGCGGGGGCGGGTATGGCTACACCTTC. This codes for CAWITGGGGYGYTF.

The rearrangement uses TRBV19 and TRBJ1-5; unclear D gene. V was cut by 7 bases and J by 2 bases, with 18 bases left in between. Germline assignment: CDR1 LNHDA and CDR2 SQIVND (reference sequence). The CDR3 consists of 16 residues. The CDR3 loop is CASNRPERWGNQPQHF. The DNA of the CDR3 is TGTGCCAGTAATCGGCCGGAACGTTGGGGCAATCAGCCCCAGCATTTT.

This rearrangement joins TRBV29-1 to TRBJ1-1; tentative D call: TRBD1 (6 bases). V was trimmed by 7 bases and J by 1 base, leaving 16 bases between them. From germline, CDR1 is SQVTM and CDR2 ANQGSEA. The CDR3 length is 14 residues. The CDR3 DNA reads TGCAGCGCCTCAACAGGACAGAGGAACACTGAAGCTTTCTTT. It encodes CSASTGQRNTEAFF.

Here the CDR3 DNA reads TGTGCCAGCAGCTTAAAAATGGTCCCCTACAATGAGCAGTTCTTC. Translated: CASSLKMVPYNEQFF. The rearrangement uses TRBV7-2 and TRBJ2-1, with unresolved D. CDR1 and CDR2 from the germline V gene are SGHTA and FQGNSA. The CDR3 is made up of 15 amino acids. Trimming removed 2 bases at V and 2 bases at J, with 10 bases between.

This sequence joins TRBV6-5 and TRBJ1-2, with unresolved D. This CDR3 is 14 amino acids long. Germline CDR1 and CDR2: MNHEY and SVGAGI. V lost 0 bases and J lost 4, with 9 bases in between. The CDR3 DNA is TGTGCCAGCAGTTACTCGAAAGCCACCTATGGCTACACCTTC. It yields the protein CASSYSKATYGYTF.

This chain links TRBV30 with TRBJ1-6; D is possibly TRBD1 (6 bases). The CDR3 is 13 amino acids. Germline assignment: CDR1 GTSNPN and CDR2 SVGIG (reference sequence). V dropped 3 bases and J dropped 8 bases, with 11 bases sitting between them. The CDR3 sequence is CAWRDSRDSPLHF. CDR3 nucleotides: TGTGCCTGGAGGGACAGTCGCGATTCACCCCTCCACTTT.

This clone was seen a few times. V is TRBV6-5 and J is TRBJ2-1, with 9 bases lining up with TRBD1. This CDR3 region has 15 residues. V lost 2 bases to trimming and J lost 6 bases; unmatched junction nucleotides: 5. Germline V gene lookup returns CDR1 MNHEY and CDR2 SVGAGI. The DNA for the CDR3 is TGTGCCAGCAGTTACGGGACAGGGAGCCCCAATGAGCAGTTCTTC. Translated: CASSYGTGSPNEQFF.

This clone was detected ten times or more. The J gene is TRBJ2-2, the V gene TRBV29-1; D gene uncertain. The CDR3 consists of 14 residues. Per germline, CDR1 SQVTM and CDR2 ANQGSEA. V lost 5 bases, J lost 2 bases, and 12 bases lay in between. The CDR3 DNA reads TGCAGCGTTCGAGTGTTGGAAAACACCGGGGAGCTGTTTTTT. Its protein product is CSVRVLENTGELFF.

DNA of the CDR3: TGTGCCAGCAGTCGGACAGGGTACAATGAGCAGTTCTTC. It is translated as CASSRTGYNEQFF. This chain connects TRBV6-5 to TRBJ2-1, with 8 bases identical to TRBD1. The CDR3 extends over 13 amino acids. CDR1 and CDR2 from the germline V gene are MNHEY and SVGAGI. J gave up 4 bases and V 5 bases, and 1 base lay outside the gene matches.

This chain connects TRBV10-3 to TRBJ1-1; a weak D match, TRBD1 (5 bases). This CDR3 has 13 amino acids. Germline CDR1 reads ENHRY; CDR2 reads SYGVKD. V lost 10 bases to trimming and J lost 3 bases, with 15 bases between them. The CDR3 bases are TGTGCCAGCAGCGCCGGGACCTACACTGAAGCTTTCTTT. It translates to CASSAGTYTEAFF.

V gene TRBV6-5 combines with J gene TRBJ2-1; 7 bases are a match to TRBD2. The ends lost 5 bases at V and 9 bases at J; junction bases unmatched: 7. The CDR3 has 13 amino acids. CDR1 and CDR2 (germline): MNHEY, SVGAGI. CDR3 nucleotide sequence: TGTGCCAGCAGTCCTCGGGGGGAAGGTGAGCAGTTCTTC. Protein sequence: CASSPRGEGEQFF.

This clone came up once. The rearrangement links TRBV6-5 to TRBJ2-7; D might be TRBD1 (6 bases). Germline V gene sequence: CDR1 MNHEY, CDR2 SVGAGI. The germline V and J ends were trimmed by 7 bases and 6 bases, with 10 bases remaining between them. The CDR3 has 11 residues. The CDR3: CASTAQGEQYF. CDR3 DNA: TGTGCCAGCACCGCACAGGGCGAGCAGTACTTC.

The CDR3 sequence: CASKGQGGNQPQHF. The CDR3 DNA reads TGTGCCAGCAAGGGACAGGGTGGCAATCAGCCCCAGCATTTT. V usage is TRBV6-5 and J usage is TRBJ1-5; TRBD1 agrees at 9 bases. The CDR3 is made up of 14 amino acids. V gave up 7 bases and J gave up 2 bases; unmatched junction bases: 3. Germline V gene lookup returns CDR1 MNHEY and CDR2 SVGAGI.